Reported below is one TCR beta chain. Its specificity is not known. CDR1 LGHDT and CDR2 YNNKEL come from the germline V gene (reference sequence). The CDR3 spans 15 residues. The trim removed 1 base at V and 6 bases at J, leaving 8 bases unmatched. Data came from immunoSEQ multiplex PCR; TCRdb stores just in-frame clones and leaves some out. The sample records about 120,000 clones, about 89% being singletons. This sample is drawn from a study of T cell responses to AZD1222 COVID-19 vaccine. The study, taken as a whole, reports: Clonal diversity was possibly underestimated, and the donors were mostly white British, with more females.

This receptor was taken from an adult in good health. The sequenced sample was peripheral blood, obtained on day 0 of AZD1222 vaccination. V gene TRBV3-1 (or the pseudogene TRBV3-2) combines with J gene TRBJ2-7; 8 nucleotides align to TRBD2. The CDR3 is CASSQGLAGLFEQYF. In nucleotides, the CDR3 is TGTGCCAGCAGCCAAGGGTTAGCGGGGCTGTTCGAGCAGTACTTC.